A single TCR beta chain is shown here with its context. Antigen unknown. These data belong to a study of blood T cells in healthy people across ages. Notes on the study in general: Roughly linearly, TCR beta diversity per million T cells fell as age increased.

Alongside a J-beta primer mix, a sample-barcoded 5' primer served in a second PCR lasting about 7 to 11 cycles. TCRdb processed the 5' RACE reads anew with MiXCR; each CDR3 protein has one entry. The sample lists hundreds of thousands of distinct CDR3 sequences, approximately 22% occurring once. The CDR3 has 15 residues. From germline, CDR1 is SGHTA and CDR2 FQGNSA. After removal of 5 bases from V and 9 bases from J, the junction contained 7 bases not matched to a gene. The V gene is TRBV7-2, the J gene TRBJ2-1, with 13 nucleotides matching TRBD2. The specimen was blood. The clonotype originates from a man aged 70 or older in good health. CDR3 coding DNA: TGTGCCAGCAGCACGGGACTAGCGGGAAGGGGTGAGCAGTTCTTC. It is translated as CASSTGLAGRGEQFF.